This TCR beta chain was captured in a study of blood T cell repertoires in COVID-19 (dated by TCRdb to the early 2020s). About the full investigation: The collaborator samples originated in the United States, Italy and Spain and spanned the acute and convalescent phases of COVID-19. The prospective study material was composed of cDNA or gDNA derived from T cells, B-cell-depleted T cells, or PBMCs. Subjects who had been exposed to COVID-19, were actively infected with it, or had recovered from it provided the deeply sampled blood TCRbeta repertoires that made up the dataset. The repertoires were released in a freely available public database intended as a resource for research on the immune response to SARS-CoV-2. The samples were drawn from two sources: the first 160 participants of the ongoing ImmuneRACE study, and 1,000 to 1,500 subjects contributed by 6 global collaborators. Sample metadata almost always included a de-identified subject ID, COVID-19 status, age in years and sex. Where HLA class I and class II types were available, the types were taken from metadata supplied by the sample provider, not from assay-based typing. Overall results and qualifications from the work: The quantity of clinical and demographic metadata differed by source and by participant and was supplied without curation.

One collaborating source in Seattle enrolled patients during active infection and followed them longitudinally through the course of disease. Collaborating institutions collected whole blood in K2EDTA tubes following their own protocols. Collaborator samples were shipped for TCRbeta analysis as frozen whole blood, isolated PBMCs, or DNA extracted from either sample type. TCRbeta CDR3 regions were amplified from genomic DNA using the immunoSEQ Assay, a bias-controlled multiplex PCR. The study's own analysis went as follows. The number of nucleated cells in each sample was estimated from the amplification of reference gene primers within the assay. Sequence reads were collapsed and filtered to measure the absolute abundance of every unique TCRbeta CDR3 rearrangement. Productive Simpson clonality was computed per sample as the square root of Simpson's diversity index over productive rearrangements. This is the immuneACCESS table as TCRdb keeps it, with only in-frame sequences that have V and J called. A part of the clones is gone; compared with another copy, unresolved V genes explain less than half, and the rest is unexplained. V, J and clone size reflect that table, while D and trimming were determined from the DNA. Here the sample has 210,000 or so clones; 85% to 90% occur a single time. Less than 3% of the sample comes from the top ten.

As for this clone: Its antigen target is currently unknown. Base-call qualities are not available, and no considerably larger clone is one nucleotide away.

The CDR3 starts with the cysteine, ends with the phenylalanine, and has 15 residues. Kept here is only the CDR3 DNA, which spans 45 bases and is read in frame from base 1. CDR1 and CDR2 are read off the germline V gene as MGHRA and YSYEKL. At the junction V is shortened by 0 bases and J by 8 bases, with 14 bases in between. The specimen sequenced was peripheral blood. Rearrangement joined TRBV4-1 to TRBJ2-1, with the D gene not clear enough to name. This receptor was obtained from a man aged 25 to 40 with COVID-19, enrolled during active disease. The CDR3 region reads CASSQERAAADEQFF. The DNA is TGCGCCAGCAGCCAAGAACGTGCGGCTGCGGATGAGCAGTTCTTC.